These 9 T cell receptor beta chains share one sample of origin, sequenced in a study of T cells in Graves' hyperthyroidism and ophthalmopathy. The source material, RNA transcripts, was used to amplify TCR beta CDR3 regions. First-round RT-PCR with HTBI primers amplified the TCR CDR3 region. TCRdb independently ran MiXCR on the multiplex PCR reads; one entry per CDR3 protein. Of fewer than 450,000 distinct CDR3 sequences listed, over 12% are singletons. The sample consisted of blood. The receptors come from a man in his forties or fifties with Graves' ophthalmopathy.

This clonotype turned up a few times. V gene TRBV20-1 combines with J gene TRBJ2-7, with 9 bases aligning to TRBD1. The CDR3 length is 14 residues. V lost 2 bases and J lost 7; bases outside the gene matches: 9. CDR1 and CDR2 (germline): DFQATT, SNEGSKA (reference sequence). The chain's CDR3 is CSARPPGQGREQYF. In DNA form, the CDR3 reads TGCAGTGCTAGACCCCCGGGACAGGGTAGGGAGCAGTACTTC.

In regard to this clonotype: This may arise from a read error, as a much more abundant clone is one base away. The DNA is omitted, as the CDR3 cannot be located on it reliably, and the CDR3 follows TCRdb's listing. This chain joins TRBV3-1 and TRBJ2-2; the table names TRBD2, a call not compared with the DNA. CDR1 LGHDT and CDR2 YNNKEL come from the germline V gene (reference sequence). The CDR3 is 16 amino acids long, termini counted. CDR3 sequence reads: CASSQWASGSSGEPFF.

The V gene is TRBV4-1, the J gene TRBJ2-2; D perhaps matches TRBD1 (6 bases). V was cut by 1 base and J by 6 bases, with 12 bases left in between. This CDR3 is built from 15 residues. Germline-derived CDR1 and CDR2 are MGHRA and YSYEKL. CDR3 DNA: TGCGCCAGCAGCCAAGGACAGGTTGTCTCCGGGGAGCTGTTTTTT. As protein: CASSQGQVVSGELFF.

In this sample, this clonotype turned up many times. This chain uses TRBV7-9 with TRBJ1-2, with D perhaps TRBD1 (5 bases). The length of the CDR3 is 13 residues. Per the germline V gene, CDR1 is SEHNR and CDR2 is FQNEAQ (reference sequence). V was clipped by 1 base and J by 7 bases, with 10 bases between them. DNA for the CDR3: TGTGCCAGCAGCTTAGGGGCCAGGGCTGGCTACACCTTC. Amino acid sequence: CASSLGARAGYTF.

This clonotype was counted ten times or more. This chain connects TRBV18 to TRBJ2-1; the match to TRBD2 covers 7 bases. Germline CDR1 and CDR2: KGHSH and LQKENI. With V trimmed by 2 bases and J by 7 bases, 5 bases remained unmatched. The CDR3 totals 14 residues. For the CDR3, the DNA is TGTGCCAGCTCACCAAAGGCGGGAGTGAATGAGCAGTTCTTC. It specifies CASSPKAGVNEQFF.

The CDR3 nucleotides read TGTGCCAGCACCTCCCAAAGGCAGCCTCCCTACGAGCAGTACTTC. Its translation is CASTSQRQPPYEQYF. This chain joins TRBV27 and TRBJ2-7; D not certain. Germline values: CDR1 MNHEY, CDR2 SMNVEV (reference sequence). V gave up 7 bases and J gave up 2 bases, with 18 bases separating them. CDR3 length: 15 amino acids.

This clonotype was detected ten times or more. This chain connects TRBV7-3 to TRBJ2-3, with D tentatively TRBD1 or TRBD2 (5 bases each). CDR1 is SGHTA, CDR2 FQGTGA, per germline. There are 15 residues in the CDR3. Trimming stripped 3 bases from V and 5 bases from J, with 15 bases between. CDR3 nucleotide sequence: TGTGCCAGCAGCTTTATTGGGGGATCTGTAGATACGCAGTATTTT. Residues: CASSFIGGSVDTQYF.

The sample holds many counts of this clonotype. The J gene is TRBJ2-1, the V gene TRBV20-1; tentative D call: TRBD2 (6 bases). The V end was cut by 7 bases, the J end by 5 bases, with 9 bases between. The V gene's germline CDR1 is DFQATT and CDR2 SNEGSKA (reference sequence). The CDR3 length is 11 residues. CDR3 in amino acids: CSGRRDNEQFF. In DNA, the CDR3 is TGCAGTGGAAGGAGGGACAATGAGCAGTTCTTC.

To note about this clonotype: A much larger clonotype is one base distant, so this may be a read error. The CDR3 end shows no conserved phenylalanine or tryptophan, and so a read error is likely. CDR3 coding DNA: TGCAGTCCCGATTCCCAGGGAGAGACCCAGTACCTC. It codes for CSPDSQGETQYL. The chain carries TRBV20-1 and TRBJ2-5; possibly TRBD1 for D (5 bases). CDR3 length equals 12 residues. V was pared by 8 bases and J by 4 bases, with 14 bases between. Germline CDR1 is DFQATT and CDR2 is SNEGSKA (reference sequence).